These 19 T cell receptor beta chains were all obtained from the same sample, sequenced in a study of cytomegalovirus exposure and HLA in healthy donors. PCR used 60 Vbeta primers and 13 Jbeta primers. Method: immunoSEQ multiplex PCR; TCRdb's copy keeps in-frame clones and lacks some. Of approximately 300,000 clones listed, 80% are singletons. Input material: PBMCs. Receptors were obtained from a girl aged 2 to 9 in good health and CMV-seronegative.

The chain is built from TRBV6-1 and TRBJ2-7; 8 bases are shared with TRBD2. This CDR3 is 17 amino acids long. The V and J ends lost 4 bases and 2 bases, in that order; junction bases with no gene match: 13. Germline-derived CDR1 and CDR2 are MNHNS and SASEGT. The CDR3 sequence is CASSAQITSGPTYEQYF. In DNA form, the CDR3 reads TGTGCCAGCAGTGCTCAGATTACTAGCGGACCTACCTACGAGCAGTACTTC.

This rearrangement joins TRBV6-5 to TRBJ2-1; weak D call: TRBD2 (5 bases). Between the trimmed V and J ends, which lost 4 bases and 9 bases, there was a span of 10 bases. The CDR3 consists of 12 residues. CDR1 is MNHEY and CDR2 is SVGAGI in the germline V gene. As DNA, the CDR3 is TGTGCCAGCAGTTTCGACTACGGTGAGCAGTTCTTC. This translates into CASSFDYGEQFF.

The rearrangement joins TRBV6-5 to TRBJ2-7, with TRBD1 matching over 7 bases. Germline V gene sequence: CDR1 MNHEY, CDR2 SVGAGI. The length of the CDR3 is 13 residues. J lost 2 bases, V lost 5 bases, and 3 bases had no gene match. The CDR3 DNA follows: TGTGCCAGCAGTGTAGGGGGCCCCTACGAGCAGTACTTC. This sequence encodes CASSVGGPYEQYF.

V usage is TRBV25-1 and J usage is TRBJ2-7; D remains ambiguous. CDR1 MGHDK and CDR2 SYGVNS come from the germline V gene. V dropped 5 bases and J dropped 2 bases, with 16 bases sitting between them. The CDR3 runs to 15 residues. The CDR3 here is CASSSRDNLAYEQYF. DNA of the CDR3: TGTGCCAGCAGTTCCCGAGATAATCTCGCCTACGAGCAGTACTTC.

This clone was seen a few times. This rearrangement joins TRBV2 to TRBJ2-2, with TRBD1 matching 9 bases. The CDR3 is made up of 15 amino acids. CDR1 and CDR2 (germline): SNHLY, FYNNEI. The V gene end was trimmed by 3 bases and the J gene end by 3 bases; junction bases not matched to a gene: 2. Here the CDR3 reads CASSEWTGDTGELFF. The CDR3 coding sequence is TGTGCCAGCAGTGAGTGGACAGGGGACACCGGGGAGCTGTTTTTT.

The rearrangement links TRBV6-9 to TRBJ1-5; weak D call: TRBD1 (5 bases). V was clipped by 8 bases and J by 2 bases, with 19 bases between them. Per the germline V gene, CDR1 is MNHGY and CDR2 is SVAAGI. The CDR3 extends over 16 amino acids. The CDR3 is CASWRQRQYCNQPQHF. In nucleotides, the CDR3 is TGTGCCAGCTGGCGTCAGAGACAGTACTGCAATCAGCCCCAGCATTTT.

This clone came up once. A read error may produce the germline difference seen at one junction end. The sample has other DNA sequences that encode this CDR3 too. The V call is TRBV7-9, the J call TRBJ1-5; D perhaps matches TRBD1 (6 bases). This CDR3 comprises 14 residues. CDR1 is SEHNR and CDR2 is FQNEAQ in the germline V gene (reference sequence). The CDR3 loop is CASSSRQDNQPQHF. For the CDR3, the DNA is TGTGCCAGTAGCTCACGACAGGACAATCAGCCCCAGCATTTT.

This clone was recorded a few times. The gene calls are TRBV7-2 and TRBJ2-2; TRBD2 agrees at 7 bases. Germline values: CDR1 SGHTA, CDR2 FQGNSA. The CDR3 loop spans 16 amino acids. V trimming: 2 bases; J trimming: 4 bases; junction bases outside the gene matches: 7. This CDR3 reads CASSLFGGGSTGELFF. CDR3 nucleotides: TGTGCCAGCAGCTTATTTGGCGGGGGATCCACCGGGGAGCTGTTTTTT.

The chain combines TRBV9 with TRBJ2-7; 7 bases map to TRBD1. The CDR3 is 14 residues long. Germline assignment: CDR1 SGDLS and CDR2 YYNGEE. The V gene end was trimmed by 4 bases and the J gene end by 0 bases; junction bases not matched to a gene: 4. For the CDR3, the DNA is TGTGCCAGCAGCCACCGGGACAGCTCCTACGAGCAGTACTTC. The encoded protein is CASSHRDSSYEQYF. Based on the CDR3 plus reference TRBV9 and TRBJ2-7, the full variable domain is DSGVTQTPKHLITATGQRVTLRCSPRSGDLSVYWYQQSLDQGLQFLIQYYNGEERAKGNILERFSAQQFPDLHSELNLSSLELGDSALYFCASSHRDSSYEQYFGPGTRLTVT.

The chain recombines TRBV5-4 with TRBJ2-1, with TRBD1 matching over 8 bases. The CDR3 sequence is 14 residues long. CDR1 and CDR2 from the germline V gene are SGHNT and YYREEE (reference sequence). Trimming at V came to 4 bases and at J to 7 bases, leaving 7 bases not matched to a gene. This CDR3 is CASSIQGATNEQFF. The DNA of the CDR3 is TGTGCCAGCAGCATTCAGGGGGCTACGAATGAGCAGTTCTTC.

The rearrangement uses TRBV2 and TRBJ2-5; 7 nucleotides agree with TRBD1. The CDR3 sequence is 14 residues long. Germline values: CDR1 SNHLY, CDR2 FYNNEI. V lost 5 bases, J lost 5 bases, and 8 bases stayed unmatched. The CDR3 region has the DNA TGTGCCAGCAGTCTCGACAGGGCGGAGGAGACCCAGTACTTC. As protein: CASSLDRAEETQYF.

V is TRBV7-7 and J is TRBJ2-1; 10 nucleotides agree with TRBD2. Looked up from germline, CDR1 is SSHAT and CDR2 is FNYEAQ (reference sequence). The CDR3 is made up of 15 amino acids. J gave up 9 bases and V 1 base, and 6 bases lay outside the gene matches. The chain's CDR3 is CASSLVSSGSSEQFF. CDR3 DNA sequence: TGTGCCAGCAGCTTAGTGTCTAGCGGGAGCAGTGAGCAGTTCTTC.

The chain links TRBV30 to TRBJ2-3; tentatively, D is TRBD2 (5 bases). The CDR3 has 15 amino acids. Germline CDR1 is GTSNPN and CDR2 is SVGIG (reference sequence). V shed 7 bases and J shed 0 bases, with 17 bases lying between them. The CDR3 loop reads CALSRYEGSTDTQYF. The DNA for the CDR3 is TGTGCCTTATCCCGATATGAGGGAAGCACAGATACGCAGTATTTT.

In this sample, this clone turned up a few times. V usage is TRBV9 and J usage is TRBJ1-1; no clear D. The V end was cut by 4 bases, the J end by 1 base, with 5 bases between. The CDR3 spans 12 residues. CDR1 SGDLS and CDR2 YYNGEE come from the germline V gene. CDR3 bases: TGTGCCAGCAGCCCCAGGAACACTGAAGCTTTCTTT. Amino acids: CASSPRNTEAFF. Variable domain in full (rest from reference TRBV9 and TRBJ1-1): DSGVTQTPKHLITATGQRVTLRCSPRSGDLSVYWYQQSLDQGLQFLIQYYNGEERAKGNILERFSAQQFPDLHSELNLSSLELGDSALYFCASSPRNTEAFFGQGTRLTVV.

The chain joins TRBV5-1 to TRBJ2-7, with 8 bases fitting TRBD1. V lost 4 bases to trimming and J lost 0 bases; unmatched junction nucleotides: 9. The CDR3 loop spans 16 amino acids. Germline V gene lookup returns CDR1 SGHRS and CDR2 YFSETQ. CDR3 DNA sequence: TGCGCCAGCAGCCAGCTAGGGGACAGGACCTCCTACGAGCAGTACTTC. Encoded protein: CASSQLGDRTSYEQYF. Filled out from reference TRBV5-1 and TRBJ2-7, the complete variable domain reads KAGVTQTPRYLIKTRGQQVTLSCSPISGHRSVSWYQQTPGQGLQFLFEYFSETQRNKGNFPGRFSGRQFSNSRSEMNVSTLELGDSALYLCASSQLGDRTSYEQYFGPGTRLTVT.

The genes are TRBV28 and TRBJ2-3, with 16 positions matching TRBD2. Germline V gene sequence: CDR1 MDHEN, CDR2 SYDVKM. The J segment lost 10 bases and the V segment lost 2 bases, leaving 6 bases of the junction unmatched. The CDR3 covers 16 residues. CDR3 sequence reads: CASSLAGTSGREAQYF. In DNA, the CDR3 is TGTGCCAGCAGTTTAGCCGGGACTAGCGGGAGGGAGGCGCAGTATTTT.

The table lists this clone with a few counts. The rearrangement links TRBV19 to TRBJ2-5; possible D gene TRBD2, 5 bases. This CDR3 is built from 13 residues. Trimming shortened V by 5 bases and J by 6 bases, and 13 bases separated the two germline ends. From germline, CDR1 is LNHDA and CDR2 SQIVND (reference sequence). CDR3 nucleotide sequence: TGTGCCAGTAGTGGTCTCGGGGTTAAGACCCAGTACTTC. It translates to CASSGLGVKTQYF.

CDR3 amino acids: CSVETSGRDYQQYF. For the CDR3, the DNA is TGCAGCGTTGAGACTAGCGGGAGGGACTATCAGCAGTACTTC. V usage is TRBV29-1 and J usage is TRBJ2-7; 14 bases are shared with TRBD2. Germline V lookup: CDR1 SQVTM, CDR2 ANQGSEA. Germline trimming cut 3 bases from V and 8 bases from J; bases unmatched to any gene: 6. The CDR3 loop spans 14 amino acids.

The chain is built from TRBV5-1 and TRBJ2-1; 9 bases map to TRBD1. CDR1 SGHRS and CDR2 YFSETQ come from the germline V gene. The CDR3 runs 15 residues. The V and J ends lost 2 bases and 5 bases, in that order; junction bases with no gene match: 5. CDR3 DNA sequence: TGCGCCAGCAGCTTCGGGACAGGGCTTAACAATGAGCAGTTCTTC. Translation: CASSFGTGLNNEQFF.